Listed below are T cell receptor beta chains from one sample, sequenced in a study of T cell responses to AZD1222 COVID-19 vaccine. This table comes from immunoSEQ multiplex PCR, and its TCRdb copy is limited to in-frame clones, with some not included. The sample includes 150,000 to 250,000 clones, about 93% of them seen just once. The starting material was peripheral blood, obtained 28 days after the second AZD1222 dose. These receptors all stem from an adult who received the AZD1222 COVID-19 vaccine. Both conserved end residues are part of each CDR3. Fields, in order: D gene, clone size, J gene, V gene, CDR3 protein, CDR3 DNA. D genes are given only for firm matches. Part of the rows lack a size; the others show once, few, many or a class for expanded clones.

.	.	TRBJ2-5	TRBV11-1	CASSLEGGRETQYF	TGTGCCAGCAGCTTAGAGGGGGGCCGGGAGACCCAGTACTTC
TRBD2	.	TRBJ2-4	TRBV5-4	CASSRTVAGDKNIQYF	TGTGCCAGCAGCCGGACTGTAGCGGGCGACAAAAACATTCAGTACTTC
TRBD1	.	TRBJ1-4	TRBV2	CASTGTGIEKLFF	TGTGCCAGCACTGGGACAGGGATTGAAAAACTGTTTTTT
.	.	TRBJ2-5	TRBV5-1	CASSTRGGEETQYF	TGCGCCAGCAGTACCCGTGGAGGGGAAGAGACCCAGTACTTC
.	.	TRBJ1-3	TRBV28	CASSPPRNSGNTIYF	TGTGCCAGCAGCCCTCCAAGGAACTCTGGAAACACCATATATTTT
.	.	TRBJ1-6	TRBV6-1	CASSEVGRNSPLHF	TGTGCCAGCAGTGAAGTCGGCAGAAATTCACCCCTCCACTTT
.	few	TRBJ1-4	TRBV4-2	CASSQGGGLNEKLFF	TGTGCCAGCAGCCAAGGGGGAGGGTTGAATGAAAAACTGTTTTTT
.	once	TRBJ1-6	TRBV4-2	CASSQGTGFPPLHF	TGTGCCAGCAGCCAAGGAACAGGGTTTCCACCCCTCCACTTT
TRBD1	.	TRBJ1-2	TRBV9	CASSPSLGQARSGYTF	TGTGCCAGCAGCCCCTCCTTAGGACAGGCAAGATCTGGCTACACCTTC
.	.	TRBJ2-3	TRBV19	CASSIVGGVDTDTQYF	TGTGCCAGTAGTATAGTAGGGGGGGTTGACACAGATACGCAGTATTTT
TRBD1	.	TRBJ1-1	TRBV6-5	CASRPGTGAGAEAFF	TGTGCCAGCAGGCCCGGGACAGGGGCTGGGGCTGAAGCTTTCTTT
TRBD1	.	TRBJ1-2	TRBV5-4	CASSLQGVNNYGYTF	TGTGCCAGCAGCTTACAGGGGGTAAATAACTATGGCTACACCTTC
TRBD2	.	TRBJ2-5	TRBV6-5	CASSRTSRETQYF	TGTGCCAGCAGCCGGACTAGCCGAGAGACCCAGTACTTC
TRBD2	.	TRBJ2-5	TRBV6-4	CASSDSKVAGPQETQYF	TGTGCCAGCAGTGACTCTAAGGTAGCGGGGCCGCAAGAGACCCAGTACTTC
.	.	TRBJ1-4	TRBV5-5	CASSLTGTNEKLFF	TGTGCCAGCAGCCTAACAGGTACCAATGAAAAACTGTTTTTT
TRBD1	.	TRBJ2-5	TRBV29-1	CSVGRQGAETQYF	TGCAGCGTGGGGAGGCAGGGGGCGGAGACCCAGTACTTC
.	.	TRBJ1-3	TRBV30	CAWSNEAGAGNTIYF	TGTGCCTGGAGTAACGAAGCAGGGGCTGGAAACACCATATATTTT
TRBD1	.	TRBJ2-7	TRBV6-5	CASRVDRGIYEQYF	TGTGCCAGCAGGGTAGACAGGGGGATCTACGAGCAGTACTTC
.	.	TRBJ2-1	TRBV10-3	CAICRTGSNEQFF	TGTGCCATCTGCCGCACAGGGTCCAATGAGCAGTTCTTC
TRBD1	.	TRBJ1-6	TRBV7-9	CASSNGQVDNSPLHF	TGTGCCAGCAGCAACGGACAGGTGGATAATTCACCCCTCCACTTT
.	.	TRBJ1-2	TRBV6-5	CASKFGAVNYGYTF	TGTGCCAGCAAATTTGGGGCGGTCAACTATGGCTACACCTTC
TRBD1	.	TRBJ1-1	TRBV28	CASSGQVSEAFF	TGTGCCAGCAGCGGACAGGTTTCTGAAGCTTTCTTT
.	once	TRBJ1-2	TRBV9	CASSGVRSYGYTF	TGTGCCAGCAGCGGCGTGAGGAGCTATGGCTACACCTTC
TRBD1	.	TRBJ2-3	TRBV28	CASSPGTGRNTQYF	TGTGCCAGCAGCCCCGGGACAGGGAGGAATACGCAGTATTTT
TRBD1	.	TRBJ2-3	TRBV5-1	CASTSGQGADTQYF	TGCGCCAGTACCTCTGGACAGGGGGCAGATACGCAGTATTTT
.	once	TRBJ1-2	TRBV27	CASSLGQPARYGYTF	TGTGCCAGCAGTCTAGGACAGCCCGCTCGGTATGGCTACACCTTC
TRBD1	.	TRBJ2-7	TRBV10-2	CASREEDREFYEQYF	TGCGCCAGCAGAGAGGAGGACAGGGAATTTTACGAGCAGTACTTC
.	.	TRBJ1-6	TRBV2	CASSARQVSSYNSPLHF	TGTGCCAGCAGTGCCCGACAGGTCAGCTCCTATAATTCACCCCTCCACTTT
.	.	TRBJ2-2	TRBV12-3/TRBV12-4	CASSHPGPGELFF	TGTGCCAGCTCTCATCCGGGCCCCGGGGAGCTGTTTTTT